This TCR beta chain was identified in a study of T cell responses to AZD1222 COVID-19 vaccine. Study summary: The analysis combined second doses at about 4 or about 12 weeks.

Produced via immunoSEQ multiplex PCR; TCRdb's table is partial and in-frame only. Counted here are fewer than 120,000 clones, about four fifths occurring once; the ten biggest clones make up 3.5% to 5.5%. V lost 0 bases, J lost 1 base, and 7 bases lay in between. The CDR3 consists of 14 residues. Germline CDR1 reads LGHNA; CDR2 reads YSLEER. This TCR derives from an adult in good health. The chain uses TRBV4-3 and TRBJ2-7; D ambiguous. Sequenced here: peripheral blood, sampled on day 0 of AZD1222 vaccination. The CDR3 loop reads CASSQEPHSYEQYF. The CDR3 DNA reads TGCGCCAGCAGCCAAGAACCACATTCCTACGAGCAGTACTTC.